These 8 T cell receptor beta chains were all obtained from the same sample, sequenced in a study of blood T cells in healthy people across ages. A second PCR of about 6 to 12 cycles used a sample-barcoded 5' primer and a J-beta primer mix. One entry per CDR3 protein results from TCRdb running MiXCR on the 5' RACE reads. The sample lists hundreds of thousands of distinct CDR3 sequences; under 40% were seen once. Sequenced sample: blood. The receptor source for this set is a man in his late teens or twenties in good health.

This clonotype has ten or more counts. This chain connects TRBV29-1 to TRBJ2-7; 10 bases map to TRBD1. Germline loops: CDR1 SQVTM, CDR2 ANQGSEA. V lost 4 bases and J lost 7; bases outside the gene matches: 4. This CDR3 comprises 12 residues. CDR3 protein: CSVGQGASEQYF. CDR3 DNA: TGCAGCGTTGGACAGGGGGCGAGTGAGCAGTACTTC.

In this sample, this clonotype turned up a few times. CDR3 region: CASSRSGQGIYGYTF. CDR3 nucleotide sequence: TGTGCCAGCAGCCGGTCCGGACAGGGGATCTATGGCTACACCTTC. J is TRBJ1-2 and V is TRBV13; 9 bases match TRBD1. The CDR3 totals 15 residues. V trimming: 5 bases; J trimming: 4 bases; junction bases outside the gene matches: 8. CDR1 is PRHDT, CDR2 FYEKMQ, per germline (reference sequence).

This clonotype appeared many times. The chain uses TRBV7-9 and TRBJ1-6; D unclear. The CDR3 length is 15 residues. The ends were cut back, 2 bases at V and 5 bases at J, with 10 bases in the middle. Germline values: CDR1 SEHNR, CDR2 FQNEAQ (reference sequence). CDR3 DNA: TGTGCCAGCAGCTTACGGCCGGATAATAATTCACCCCTCCACTTT. Encoded protein: CASSLRPDNNSPLHF.

The chain has TRBV7-9 and TRBJ1-2; 7 bases are a match to TRBD1. V shed 10 bases and J 3 bases; nucleotides not matched to a gene: 11. This CDR3 has 14 amino acids. Germline-derived CDR1 and CDR2 are SEHNR and FQNEAQ (reference sequence). The CDR3 loop reads CATPIAGGYYGYTF. Here the CDR3 DNA reads TGTGCCACCCCTATTGCAGGGGGGTACTATGGCTACACCTTC. The complete variable domain, with remaining parts taken from reference TRBV7-9 and TRBJ1-2, reads DTGVSQNPRHKITKRGQNVTFRCDPISEHNRLYWYRQTLGQGPEFLTYFQNEAQLEKSRLLSDRFSAERPKGSFSTLEIQRTEQGDSAMYLCATPIAGGYYGYTFGSGTRLTVV.

V usage is TRBV13 and J usage is TRBJ2-1; no definite D call. The assigned J gene may be wrong: the sequence end matches TRBJ2-7 better. CDR3 length: 16 amino acids. Germline V gene sequence: CDR1 PRHDT, CDR2 FYEKMQ (reference sequence). As DNA, the CDR3 is TGTGCCAGCAGCTTTGGTGGGCAGGTCGGAAACAATGAGCAGTACTTC. It codes for CASSFGGQVGNNEQYF.

This clonotype was observed a handful of times. The chain combines TRBV7-3 with TRBJ1-1; D gene unclear. Trimming took off 2 bases at V and 8 bases at J, with 9 bases between the two ends. The CDR3 is made up of 12 amino acids. Germline V CDR1 and CDR2: SGHTA, FQGTGA. CDR3 in DNA: TGTGCCAGCAGCTTAGTTGAGGGAGAAGCTTTCTTT. The encoded protein is CASSLVEGEAFF.

This clonotype was seen at least ten times. The genes are TRBV5-1 and TRBJ2-1, with D possibly being TRBD2 (5 bases). This CDR3 is 13 amino acids long. Germline CDR1 is SGHRS and CDR2 is YFSETQ. The germline V and J ends were trimmed by 0 bases and 9 bases, with 10 bases remaining between them. CDR3 protein: CASSLGVSGEQFF. CDR3 DNA sequence: TGCGCCAGCAGCTTGGGAGTGAGCGGTGAGCAGTTCTTC.

The chain combines TRBV20-1 with TRBJ2-2; 7 positions match TRBD1. CDR1 and CDR2 from the germline V gene are DFQATT and SNEGSKA (reference sequence). V lost 5 bases, J lost 6 bases, and 6 bases stayed unmatched. CDR3 length: 13 residues. The CDR3 DNA reads TGCAGTGCTCGACAGGGTCTCGCCGGGGAGCTGTTTTTT. Protein sequence: CSARQGLAGELFF.